This T cell receptor (beta chain) appears in the sequencing data of a study of preoperative IRX-2 immunotherapy in early breast cancer. Germline CDR1 is LGHNT and CDR2 is FRNRAP. The CDR3 runs 14 residues. Described treatment: preoperative locoregional IRX-2 cytokine immunotherapy. The data were produced by immunoSEQ multiplex PCR, yet TCRdb's version contains in-frame clones alone and is incomplete. Of roughly 30,000 clones listed, under 90% were seen once; the top ten hold about 3.2%. This specimen was taken from a patient treated with IRX-2 immunotherapy. The V gene is TRBV12-5, the J gene TRBJ2-1, with 13 positions matching TRBD2. This receptor was taken from a human donor with breast cancer. The CDR3 DNA reads TGTGCCAGCACCGGACTAGCGGGAGTCAATGAGCAGTTCTTC. Translated: CASTGLAGVNEQFF. The full variable domain, rest sourced from reference TRBV12-5 and TRBJ2-1, is DARVTQTPRHKVTEMGQEVTMRCQPILGHNTVFWYRQTMMQGLELLAYFRNRAPLDDSGMPKDRFSAEMPDATLATLKIQPSEPRDSAVYFCASTGLAGVNEQFFGPGTRLTVL.